A selection of T cell receptor beta chains follows, all from one sample in a study of tumor-infiltrating lymphocytes in primary liver carcinoma. Each CDR3 protein is one row after TCRdb ran MiXCR on the multiplex PCR reads. The sample lists 20,000 to 25,000 distinct CDR3 sequences; about 79% were seen once. Sequencing was carried out using liver tumor tissue from sampling region 1. The source of these receptors is a woman in her 30s with primary liver carcinoma and hepatitis B virus infection. The CDR3 runs from the conserved cysteine through the conserved F or W. The order of the fields is CDR3 DNA, CDR3 protein, D gene, clone size, J gene, V gene. A D gene is named only where the DNA matches it firmly. Only some rows state a clone size, as once, few, many or a class for expanded clones.

CDR3 DNA: TGTGCCATCGGTGAGTCGATAGCGGGAGGTAACAATGAGCAGTTCTTC
CDR3 protein: CAIGESIAGGNNEQFF
D gene: TRBD2
clone size: NA
J gene: TRBJ2-1
V gene: TRBV10-3

CDR3 DNA: TGTGCCAACAGTTTTGACAGTATGAGGTGGAGCACAGATACGCGGTATTTT
CDR3 protein: CANSFDSMRWSTDTRYF
D gene: NA
clone size: NA
J gene: TRBJ2-3
V gene: TRBV28

CDR3 DNA: TGTGCCAACAGTTACTCTCTTGGCAGCGGGCCCACAGATACGCAGTATTTT
CDR3 protein: CANSYSLGSGPTDTQYF
D gene: NA
clone size: NA
J gene: TRBJ2-3
V gene: TRBV6-6

CDR3 DNA: TGCGCCAGCAGCTTGGGACACCGGGACAGTTTCTACGATCAGTACTTC
CDR3 protein: CASSLGHRDSFYDQYF
D gene: TRBD1
clone size: NA
J gene: TRBJ2-7
V gene: TRBV5-1

CDR3 DNA: TGCGCCAGCGGTCAAGCCGGGGATCTGTTTTTT
CDR3 protein: CASGQAGDLFF
D gene: NA
clone size: NA
J gene: TRBJ2-2
V gene: TRBV4-1

CDR3 DNA: TGTGTCAGCAATGAAGCGGAAGCTCAAGATACGCAATATTTT
CDR3 protein: CVSNEAEAQDTQYF
D gene: NA
clone size: NA
J gene: TRBJ2-3
V gene: TRBV6-5

CDR3 DNA: TGTGCCGGCAGCTTGTGGCAGGGCAGGGGCACAGATACGCAGTATTTT
CDR3 protein: CAGSLWQGRGTDTQYF
D gene: NA
clone size: few
J gene: TRBJ2-3
V gene: TRBV5-4

CDR3 DNA: NA
CDR3 protein: CSVTPGTGVAYGCTF
D gene: NA
clone size: NA
J gene: TRBJ1-2
V gene: TRBV20-1

CDR3 DNA: TGTGCCAGCAGTTTTGGGGCAGGGAATGAAAAACTGTTTTTT
CDR3 protein: CASSFGAGNEKLFF
D gene: NA
clone size: medium-sized
J gene: TRBJ1-4
V gene: TRBV12-3/TRBV12-4

CDR3 DNA: TGTGCCTGGAATTTGACTGAGACCCAGTACTTC
CDR3 protein: CAWNLTETQYF
D gene: NA
clone size: once
J gene: TRBJ2-5
V gene: TRBV30

CDR3 DNA: TGTGCCAGCAGCTTGAGGTTGGGCGGACGGGTTGCAACTAATGAAAAACTGTTATTC
CDR3 protein: CASSLRLGGRVATNEKLLF
D gene: NA
clone size: few
J gene: TRBJ1-4
V gene: TRBV5-5

CDR3 DNA: TGTGCTGGCAGTCTTGACAGTATGAGGTGGGGCACAGATACGCAGTATTTT
CDR3 protein: CAGSLDSMRWGTDTQYF
D gene: NA
clone size: NA
J gene: TRBJ2-3
V gene: TRBV28

CDR3 DNA: TGCAGCGTTCTCCATTGGGGTGGCGGCTACATCTTT
CDR3 protein: CSVLHWGGGYIF
D gene: NA
clone size: NA
J gene: TRBJ1-2
V gene: TRBV29-1

CDR3 DNA: TGTGCCTGGAGCGTCTTTCGGGAAAAATTGTTTTTT
CDR3 protein: CAWSVFREKLFF
D gene: NA
clone size: once
J gene: TRBJ1-4
V gene: TRBV30

CDR3 DNA: TGTGCCATCAGCTTAAACGACGGAGCCTACGAACAGTACTTC
CDR3 protein: CAISLNDGAYEQYF
D gene: NA
clone size: NA
J gene: TRBJ2-7
V gene: TRBV11-2

CDR3 DNA: TGTGCCAGCCGCCTCCCGGCTAGAGCAGGCTCCTACAATGAGCAGTTCTTC
CDR3 protein: CASRLPARAGSYNEQFF
D gene: NA
clone size: NA
J gene: TRBJ2-1
V gene: TRBV11-1

CDR3 DNA: TGTGCCAGCAAGATTACGGGGAACTACGAGCAGCTCTTC
CDR3 protein: CASKITGNYEQLF
D gene: NA
clone size: NA
J gene: TRBJ2-7
V gene: TRBV11-2

CDR3 DNA: TGTGTCAGCAGCATAGCCCACTCGGACACTGAAGCTTTCTTT
CDR3 protein: CVSSIAHSDTEAFF
D gene: NA
clone size: once
J gene: TRBJ1-1
V gene: TRBV9

CDR3 DNA: TGTACCAGCAGCTTAGGGATTAGCGGAGCTAGGAATGAGCAGTTCTTC
CDR3 protein: CTSSLGISGARNEQFF
D gene: NA
clone size: NA
J gene: TRBJ2-1
V gene: TRBV7-9

CDR3 DNA: TGTGCCACCACTACCTACCCCGGGAGCGAAGAGGCCCAGTACTTC
CDR3 protein: CATTTYPGSEEAQYF
D gene: NA
clone size: NA
J gene: TRBJ2-5
V gene: TRBV12-3/TRBV12-4

CDR3 DNA: TGTGCCGGTAGTCCGCGGACAGGGTTCACCGGGGAGCTGTTGTTT
CDR3 protein: CAGSPRTGFTGELLF
D gene: TRBD1
clone size: NA
J gene: TRBJ2-2
V gene: TRBV6-5

CDR3 DNA: TGTGCCAGCAACGCCACCACAGATACGCAGTGTTTT
CDR3 protein: CASNATTDTQCF
D gene: NA
clone size: NA
J gene: TRBJ2-3
V gene: TRBV11-3

CDR3 DNA: TGTGCCAACAGCCGGACACAGGCCCCCTATAATGAGCAGTTCTTC
CDR3 protein: CANSRTQAPYNEQFF
D gene: NA
clone size: NA
J gene: TRBJ2-1
V gene: TRBV11-1

CDR3 DNA: TGTGCCAGCAGCACTCTGGGCAGGGGGTACAAGAGGTGGAGTAACACTGAAGCTTTCTTT
CDR3 protein: CASSTLGRGYKRWSNTEAFF
D gene: TRBD1
clone size: NA
J gene: TRBJ1-1
V gene: TRBV11-2

CDR3 DNA: TGTGTCAGCAGACGGGACGGCACCGGAGTTCGGCACTTC
CDR3 protein: CVSRRDGTGVRHF
D gene: NA
clone size: NA
J gene: TRBJ2-4
V gene: TRBV6-5

CDR3 DNA: TGTGCCAGCAACTTGGAAGGGGAGGGAGGCCATCGGAAACTGTTTTTT
CDR3 protein: CASNLEGEGGHRKLFF
D gene: NA
clone size: NA
J gene: TRBJ1-4
V gene: TRBV5-6

CDR3 DNA: TGTGTCAGGAGCTTAGTAGGGTTTGGTATTGGGGGCACTGAAGCTTTCTTT
CDR3 protein: CVRSLVGFGIGGTEAFF
D gene: NA
clone size: NA
J gene: TRBJ1-1
V gene: TRBV13

CDR3 DNA: TGCGCCAGCAGCGACATAGAGTGGGTCAATGAGCAGTTCTTC
CDR3 protein: CASSDIEWVNEQFF
D gene: NA
clone size: NA
J gene: TRBJ2-1
V gene: TRBV4-3

CDR3 DNA: TGTGCCAGCAGTTTTCGGGGGCAGGGCAGTAACGAGCAGTACTTC
CDR3 protein: CASSFRGQGSNEQYF
D gene: NA
clone size: NA
J gene: TRBJ2-7
V gene: TRBV12-3/TRBV12-4

CDR3 DNA: TGCAGCGTTGAAGCCTCCCTGTTAGGGGACCAAGAGACCCAGTATTTC
CDR3 protein: CSVEASLLGDQETQYF
D gene: NA
clone size: once
J gene: TRBJ2-5
V gene: TRBV29-1

CDR3 DNA: TGCGCCAGCAGCCACGCAGAGTCGCTCAATGCGCAGTTCTTC
CDR3 protein: CASSHAESLNAQFF
D gene: NA
clone size: NA
J gene: TRBJ2-1
V gene: TRBV4-3

CDR3 DNA: TGTGCCAGCTGCTCTAAGTGGAGCTATAATTCACCCCTTCACTTT
CDR3 protein: CASCSKWSYNSPLHF
D gene: NA
clone size: NA
J gene: TRBJ1-6
V gene: TRBV11-3

CDR3 DNA: TGCGCCAGCAACCCCGGACAGGGCTGGTCCTATGAGCAGTTCTTC
CDR3 protein: CASNPGQGWSYEQFF
D gene: TRBD1
clone size: once
J gene: TRBJ2-1
V gene: TRBV5-1

CDR3 DNA: TGTGTCAGCAGCTCAAGGGGCGGGGAGCTGTTTTTT
CDR3 protein: CVSSSRGGELFF
D gene: NA
clone size: NA
J gene: TRBJ2-2
V gene: TRBV7-9

CDR3 DNA: TGTGCCAGCAGATATACAGAGGGGAGGACTGAAGTTTTCTTT
CDR3 protein: CASRYTEGRTEVFF
D gene: NA
clone size: once
J gene: TRBJ1-1
V gene: TRBV11-2

CDR3 DNA: TGTGCCAGCAGTGAAACCCTTACCGGGGGCGCCGCGAACACCGGGGAGCTATTTTTC
CDR3 protein: CASSETLTGGAANTGELFF
D gene: NA
clone size: NA
J gene: TRBJ2-2
V gene: TRBV6-1

CDR3 DNA: TGTACCAGCAGTTACAAGGACAGCAACTCCTACAAGCAGTACTTC
CDR3 protein: CTSSYKDSNSYKQYF
D gene: NA
clone size: NA
J gene: TRBJ2-7
V gene: TRBV6-5

CDR3 DNA: TGTACCAGCAATGGGATTGGGGCCTCTGGAAACACGATATATTTT
CDR3 protein: CTSNGIGASGNTIYF
D gene: NA
clone size: once
J gene: TRBJ1-3
V gene: TRBV14

CDR3 DNA: TGCGCCAGCAGCTCAACCAGGGCAGTGAACACTGAAGCTTTCTTT
CDR3 protein: CASSSTRAVNTEAFF
D gene: NA
clone size: once
J gene: TRBJ1-1
V gene: TRBV11-1

CDR3 DNA: TGCAGCGTTGAAGGCCCGACAGGGTCCATTGAGACCCAGTACTTC
CDR3 protein: CSVEGPTGSIETQYF
D gene: TRBD1
clone size: NA
J gene: TRBJ2-5
V gene: TRBV29-1

CDR3 DNA: TGTGCTAACAGCTTAAGGGAAGATAACTATGGCTACACCTTC
CDR3 protein: CANSLREDNYGYTF
D gene: NA
clone size: NA
J gene: TRBJ1-2
V gene: TRBV11-2

CDR3 DNA: TGCGCCAGCAGCCAAGATGCGAGAAGATCCTACAGTGAGCAGTTCTTC
CDR3 protein: CASSQDARRSYSEQFF
D gene: NA
clone size: NA
J gene: TRBJ2-1
V gene: TRBV4-3

CDR3 DNA: TGTGCCAGTAGTAAGCCGGCGGCTAGCGGGAGTCGGACAGATACGCACTATTTT
CDR3 protein: CASSKPAASGSRTDTHYF
D gene: TRBD2
clone size: NA
J gene: TRBJ2-3
V gene: TRBV5-4

CDR3 DNA: TGTGCCAGCAGCTTAGATCACGACACCGGCTGTGGCTACACCTTC
CDR3 protein: CASSLDHDTGCGYTF
D gene: NA
clone size: NA
J gene: TRBJ1-2
V gene: TRBV11-3

CDR3 DNA: TGCGCCTGCAGCCTGTCCGGGACTAGCGGACTTGAGCAGTTTTTC
CDR3 protein: CACSLSGTSGLEQFF
D gene: TRBD2
clone size: NA
J gene: TRBJ2-1
V gene: TRBV12-3/TRBV12-4

CDR3 DNA: TGTGCCAATGGCTTTAAGTGGAGCTATAATTCACCCCTCCATTTT
CDR3 protein: CANGFKWSYNSPLHF
D gene: NA
clone size: NA
J gene: TRBJ1-6
V gene: TRBV11-3

CDR3 DNA: TGTGCCAGCGGCTTAGAAAGGGGACAGCAAGAAGATACGCAGTATTTT
CDR3 protein: CASGLERGQQEDTQYF
D gene: TRBD1
clone size: many
J gene: TRBJ2-3
V gene: TRBV7-9

CDR3 DNA: TGTGCCAGCAGCGTAGACGGGCACCCTCCACGCACAAATACGCAGTATTTT
CDR3 protein: CASSVDGHPPRTNTQYF
D gene: NA
clone size: once
J gene: TRBJ2-3
V gene: TRBV5-4